The 32 T cell receptor beta chains given below trace back to one sample, sequenced in a study of T cell clonality in common variable immunodeficiency (dated by TCRdb to between 2015 and 2016). The library was produced with the immunoSEQ multiplex PCR assay. In TCRdb, the immuneACCESS table is reduced to in-frame sequences with V and J assigned. These tables do not hold every clone; where another copy was compared, an unresolved V gene accounts for under half, and the others remain unexplained. The table notes fewer than 75,000 clones here, none of them singletons. The top ten clones comprise 1.7% of the sample. Sample: peripheral blood mononuclear cells. The receptors here all came from a person between 18 and 75 years old in good health.

This clone was counted many times. The CDR3 goes on 3 residues after the read ends, and that part is filled in from the germline J gene. The chain recombines TRBV5-6 with TRBJ2-5, with TRBD2 identical over 8 bases. The V gene end was trimmed by 7 bases and the J gene end by 1 base; junction bases not matched to a gene: 3. CDR1 is SGHDT, CDR2 YYEEEE, per germline. This CDR3 contains 13 residues. CDR3 region: CASLSGAQETQYF. The CDR3 DNA, read in part, is TGTGCCAGCCTTAGCGGGGCCCAAGAGACC.

This clone was counted at least ten times. The CDR3 extends 3 residues past the end of the read, so its final part is completed from the germline J gene. This rearrangement joins TRBV28 to TRBJ2-3; 10 positions match TRBD2. Germline CDR1 is MDHEN and CDR2 is SYDVKM. The CDR3 spans 17 residues. V was clipped by 6 bases and J by 4 bases; unmatched bases: 13. The sequenced part of the CDR3 DNA is TGTGCCAGCAGCCGACCCTATCTAGCGGGAGTCCCAGATACG. Amino acid sequence: CASSRPYLAGVPDT. The whole CDR3 is CASSRPYLAGVPDTQYF.

This clone was recorded at least ten times. The read is 3 residues too short to cover the CDR3 end, so that end is filled in from the germline J gene. The chain has TRBV7-8 and TRBJ2-5, with D hard to call. The CDR3 is made up of 13 amino acids. Germline V lookup: CDR1 SGHVS, CDR2 FQNEAQ. Trimming removed 1 base at V and 2 bases at J, with 5 bases between. CDR3 protein: CASSLGPQETQYF. CDR3 DNA, as far as it was read: TGTGCCAGCAGCTTAGGGCCTCAAGAGACC.

Many counts were recorded for this clone. Sequencing ends 3 residues short of the CDR3 end; the germline J gene provides the rest. V is TRBV28 and J is TRBJ1-5; 8 bases agree with TRBD1. Trimming at V came to 4 bases and at J to 1 base, leaving 3 bases not matched to a gene. This CDR3 contains 15 residues. Looked up from germline, CDR1 is MDHEN and CDR2 is SYDVKM. The covered CDR3 bases are TGTGCCAGCAGTTCCTGGGACAGGAGCAATCAGCCC. It codes for CASSSWDRSNQP. The complete CDR3 sequence is CASSSWDRSNQPQHF.

This clone was seen only a few times. The CDR3 loop is CASSLPGVAEQYF. CDR3 DNA, as far as it was read: TGTGCCAGCAGCTTACCAGGGGTGGCCGAG. This rearrangement joins TRBV11-1 to TRBJ2-7, with a weak D call TRBD1 (6 bases). Sequencing ends 3 residues short of the CDR3 end; the germline J gene provides the rest. CDR1 and CDR2 (germline): SGHAT, FQDESV (reference sequence). The CDR3 is 13 amino acids. V was shortened by 2 bases and J by 6 bases, with 11 bases between the two germline ends.

This clone was observed at least ten times. The read ends 3 residues shy of where the CDR3 ends; the end is completed using the germline J gene. The rearrangement uses TRBV5-1 and TRBJ2-5; 9 positions agree with TRBD1. The CDR3 is 16 residues long. Germline lookup yields CDR1 SGHRS and CDR2 YFSETQ. J lost 0 bases, V lost 2 bases, and 5 bases had no gene match. The sequenced part of the CDR3 DNA is TGCGCCAGCAGCTTACCGGGACAGGGATACCAAGAGACC. It encodes CASSLPGQGYQET. The complete CDR3 protein is CASSLPGQGYQETQYF.

This clone was observed at least ten times. Read sequence stops 3 residues before the CDR3 end, and the germline J gene provides the missing end. The genes are TRBV5-1 and TRBJ2-2; D is possibly TRBD2 (5 bases). Between the trimmed V and J ends, which lost 0 bases and 2 bases, there was a span of 11 bases. Germline CDR1 is SGHRS and CDR2 is YFSETQ. This CDR3 contains 16 residues. The covered CDR3 bases are TGCGCCAGCAGCTTGGCCGTGGACTTTAACACCGGGGAG. Its translation is CASSLAVDFNTGE. The complete CDR3 reads CASSLAVDFNTGELFF.

There are many counts of this clone. The observed sequence ends 3 residues before the CDR3 terminus, with the missing tail filled in from the germline J gene. The chain uses TRBV30 and TRBJ1-3, with D tentatively TRBD1 (6 bases). Trimming stripped 5 bases from V and 4 bases from J, with 12 bases between. CDR1 is GTSNPN, CDR2 SVGIG, per germline (reference sequence). The CDR3 has 13 residues. The CDR3 is CAWDTGIGNTIYF. The sequenced CDR3 bases are TGTGCCTGGGACACAGGGATCGGAAACACC.

Ten or more counts support this clone. With the read ending 3 residues before the CDR3 end, the germline J gene is used to fill in that end. The rearrangement uses TRBV20-1 and TRBJ1-2; 7 nucleotides agree with TRBD1. From germline, CDR1 is DFQATT and CDR2 SNEGSKA (reference sequence). This CDR3 contains 12 residues. The covered CDR3 bases are TGCAGTACCCCAGGACAGGTGCGAGGC. Its translation is CSTPGQVRG. The full-length CDR3 reads as CSTPGQVRGYTF.

This clone was counted many times. The CDR3 goes on 3 residues after the read ends, and that part is filled in from the germline J gene. The rearrangement links TRBV6-4 to TRBJ2-4; D uncertain. The CDR3 spans 16 residues. The V end lost 2 bases, the J end lost 0 bases, and 11 bases lay between the germline ends. In germline, CDR1 is MRHNA, CDR2 SNTAGT. Here the CDR3 reads CASSDTVPLAKNIQYF. The part of the CDR3 DNA that was read is TGTGCCAGCAGTGACACGGTGCCTCTAGCCAAAAACATT.

This clone was counted at least ten times. From the germline J gene comes the end of the CDR3, since the read stops 3 residues before it. The chain couples TRBV6-1 to TRBJ2-7; 7 positions agree with TRBD2. Trimming at V came to 1 base and at J to 1 base, leaving 4 bases not matched to a gene. Germline-derived CDR1 and CDR2 are MNHNS and SASEGT. The CDR3 consists of 15 residues. CDR3 sequence reads: CASSEDPGGSYEQYF. Incomplete CDR3 DNA: TGTGCCAGCAGTGAAGACCCGGGGGGTTCCTACGAG.

This clone was picked up many times. From the germline J gene comes the end of the CDR3, since the read stops 3 residues before it. V gene TRBV18 combines with J gene TRBJ2-7; D ambiguous. Germline CDR1 reads KGHSH; CDR2 reads LQKENI. The CDR3 contains 13 residues. Trimming stripped 2 bases from V and 2 bases from J, with 7 bases between. Here the CDR3 reads CASSPAVTYEQYF. Incomplete CDR3 DNA: TGTGCCAGCTCACCAGCAGTAACCTACGAG.

In this sample, this clone turned up many times. The CDR3 goes on 3 residues after the read ends, and that part is filled in from the germline J gene. The chain is built from TRBV11-2 and TRBJ1-5, with TRBD1 as a possible D gene (5 bases). Germline CDR1 and CDR2: SGHAT and FQNNGV. The CDR3 loop spans 15 amino acids. The V end was cut by 0 bases, the J end by 7 bases, with 13 bases between. The covered CDR3 bases are TGTGCCAGCAGCTTAGACAGCCTAAACAGGCAGCCC. Protein sequence: CASSLDSLNRQP. The CDR3, in full, reads CASSLDSLNRQPQHF.

This clone was recorded many times. The CDR3 is CASSAPTGSGYTF. CDR3 DNA, as far as it was read: TGTGCCAGTAGTGCACCCACAGGGTCTGGC. The V call is TRBV19, the J call TRBJ1-2, with D possibly being TRBD1 (6 bases). The read gets to within 3 residues of the CDR3 end, and the germline J gene fills in the rest. CDR1 and CDR2 (germline): LNHDA, SQIVND (reference sequence). Trimming cost V 5 bases and J 7 bases, with 14 bases left between them. CDR3 size: 13 residues. Complete variable domain (other parts from reference TRBV19 and TRBJ1-2): DGGITQSPKYLFRKEGQNVTLSCEQNLNHDAMYWYRQDPGQGLRLIYYSQIVNDFQKGDIAEGYSVSREKKESFPLTVTSAQKNPTAFYLCASSAPTGSGYTFGSGTRLTVV.

On this clone itself: The read halts 3 residues ahead of the CDR3 end, with the missing end drawn from the germline J gene. The genes are TRBV7-7 and TRBJ2-1; 7 bases agree with TRBD1. The CDR3 extends over 14 amino acids. Germline CDR1 SSHAT, CDR2 FNYEAQ (reference sequence). The V segment lost 5 bases and the J segment 8 bases; nucleotides outside the gene matches: 9. The part of the CDR3 DNA that was read is TGTGCCAGCAGCCCAGGACAGGATGAGGATGAG. It encodes CASSPGQDEDE. The CDR3 reads in full as CASSPGQDEDEQFF.

This clone appeared many times. The CDR3 loop is CSARPPTGTAYNEQFF. The sequenced part of the CDR3 DNA is TGCAGTGCTAGACCACCCACCGGGACAGCCTACAATGAG. This chain connects TRBV20-1 to TRBJ2-1; 7 bases line up with TRBD1. The DNA ends 3 residues before the CDR3 does, and the rest of the CDR3 is filled in from the germline J gene. V gave up 2 bases and J gave up 2 bases; unmatched junction bases: 9. The CDR3 covers 16 residues. CDR1 and CDR2 (germline): DFQATT, SNEGSKA (reference sequence).

This clone was detected ten times or more. The DNA ends 3 residues before the CDR3 does, and the rest of the CDR3 is filled in from the germline J gene. This rearrangement joins TRBV19 to TRBJ2-7; no firm D call. In germline, CDR1 is LNHDA, CDR2 SQIVND (reference sequence). V lost 3 bases and J lost 5, with 17 bases in between. The CDR3 has 15 amino acids. CDR3 DNA, as far as it was read: TGTGCCAGTAGTATTTCGGGTACGACCTTCCACGAG. This sequence encodes CASSISGTTFHE. In full, the CDR3 reads CASSISGTTFHEQYF.

This clone was seen at least ten times. The CDR3 is cut off 3 residues early in the read; its end comes from the germline J gene. The chain combines TRBV5-4 with TRBJ2-2; D possibly corresponds to TRBD2 (5 bases). The V end lost 5 bases, the J end lost 8 bases, and 19 bases lay between the germline ends. CDR3 length: 15 residues. Germline CDR1 and CDR2: SGHNT and YYREEE (reference sequence). Incomplete CDR3 DNA: TGTGCCAGCAGACCAGTGGGCGAGGGTTTGGGGGAG. It yields the protein CASRPVGEGLGE. The complete CDR3 reads CASRPVGEGLGELFF.

This clone was found many times. The read ends 3 residues before the CDR3 terminus; that terminus is restored from the germline J gene. The chain links TRBV6-4 to TRBJ2-3; 8 bases match TRBD2. J lost 8 bases, V lost 0 bases, and 13 bases had no gene match. Germline CDR1 MRHNA, CDR2 SNTAGT. The CDR3 spans 17 residues. The part of the CDR3 DNA that was read is TGTGCCAGCAGTGACTCGAGTTCTAGCGGGCCTCCGGGTACG. It yields the protein CASSDSSSSGPPGT. The whole CDR3 reads CASSDSSSSGPPGTQYF.

This clone was seen only a few times. The read comes to an end 3 residues before the CDR3 does, leaving the germline J gene to fill in the end. This chain uses TRBV7-6 with TRBJ2-7, with D perhaps matching TRBD1 (6 bases). The CDR3 loop spans 16 amino acids. In germline, CDR1 is SGHVS, CDR2 FNYEAQ. V lost 4 bases and J lost 2, with 18 bases in between. The DNA read from the CDR3 is TGTGCCAGCAGCTCTTACAGGGCGTCATCCCCCTACGAG. It translates to CASSSYRASSPYE. The whole CDR3 sequence is CASSSYRASSPYEQYF.

This clone was recorded many times. Sequencing ends 3 residues short of the CDR3 end; the germline J gene provides the rest. The chain uses TRBV7-9 and TRBJ1-1; TRBD1 is a possible D gene (5 bases). The germline V and J ends were trimmed by 5 bases and 1 base, with 14 bases remaining between them. This CDR3 comprises 15 residues. Germline V lookup: CDR1 SEHNR, CDR2 FQNEAQ (reference sequence). CDR3 sequence: CASSLLLRGNTEAFF. The DNA read from the CDR3 is TGTGCCAGCAGCCTCCTCCTGAGGGGGAACACTGAA. Supplemented by reference TRBV7-9 and TRBJ1-1, the full variable domain reads DTGVSQNPRHKITKRGQNVTFRCDPISEHNRLYWYRQTLGQGPEFLTYFQNEAQLEKSRLLSDRFSAERPKGSFSTLEIQRTEQGDSAMYLCASSLLLRGNTEAFFGQGTRLTVV.

This clone was counted at least ten times. The read terminates 3 residues ahead of where the CDR3 ends, so the germline J gene completes it. This chain connects TRBV5-1 to TRBJ2-3; D possibly corresponds to TRBD1 (6 bases). Germline V lookup: CDR1 SGHRS, CDR2 YFSETQ. This CDR3 is 15 amino acids long. V was pared by 0 bases and J by 1 base, with 9 bases between. The sequenced CDR3 bases are TGCGCCAGCAGCTTGGTTTCAGGGGGCACAGATACG. It encodes CASSLVSGGTDT. In full, the CDR3 reads CASSLVSGGTDTQYF.

This clone showed up many times. Read data end 3 residues before the CDR3 end; the end is taken from the germline J gene. The chain is built from TRBV20-1 and TRBJ2-3; either TRBD1 or TRBD2 may fit D (5 bases each). V lost 7 bases, J lost 6 bases, and 11 bases lay in between. The CDR3 loop spans 11 amino acids. Germline V gene sequence: CDR1 DFQATT, CDR2 SNEGSKA (reference sequence). The CDR3 DNA, read in part, is TGCAGTGGGCAGGGAGCGGATACG. Protein product: CSGQGADT. The whole CDR3 sequence reads CSGQGADTQYF.

This clone came up many times. The read terminates 3 residues before the CDR3 end, so the remaining end is supplied by the germline J gene. The V call is TRBV6-1, the J call TRBJ2-1; D possibly corresponds to TRBD2 (5 bases). The V gene's germline CDR1 is MNHNS and CDR2 SASEGT. The V and J ends lost 1 base and 2 bases respectively, with 12 bases between them. The CDR3 length is 16 residues. CDR3 residues: CASSEDSDLPYNEQFF. The CDR3 DNA, read in part, is TGTGCCAGCAGTGAAGATAGCGATCTCCCCTACAATGAG.

This clone has a count of ten or more. The read terminates 3 residues before the CDR3 end, so the remaining end is supplied by the germline J gene. The rearrangement joins TRBV2 to TRBJ2-6, with 11 bases lining up with TRBD1. Germline CDR1 SNHLY, CDR2 FYNNEI. V dropped 7 bases and J dropped 4; count of bases not matched to a gene: 6. The CDR3 runs 16 residues. CDR3 protein: CASNGQGAGGANVLTF. Partial CDR3 DNA: TGTGCCAGCAACGGACAGGGGGCAGGAGGGGCCAACGTC.

This clone was recorded at least ten times. With the read ending 3 residues before the CDR3 end, the germline J gene is used to fill in that end. The rearrangement links TRBV29-1 to TRBJ2-7; TRBD2 matches at 7 bases. Germline CDR1 reads SQVTM; CDR2 reads ANQGSEA. This CDR3 region has 14 residues. The J segment lost 6 bases and the V segment lost 6 bases, leaving 14 bases of the junction unmatched. The DNA read from the CDR3 is TGCAGCGTGGGGGGAGGGGAGGGTGTTGCCGAG. This sequence encodes CSVGGGEGVAE. The complete CDR3 reads CSVGGGEGVAEQYF.

This clone has ten or more counts. Read data end 3 residues before the CDR3 end; the end is taken from the germline J gene. The chain carries TRBV18 and TRBJ2-4, with TRBD1 matching over 7 bases. J lost 4 bases, V lost 4 bases, and 10 bases had no gene match. From germline, CDR1 is KGHSH and CDR2 LQKENI. CDR3 length equals 16 residues. This CDR3 reads CASSQIRQGSKNIQYF. The DNA read from the CDR3 is TGTGCCAGCTCACAAATCCGACAGGGATCAAAAAACATT.

This clone was found many times. The missing CDR3 end, 3 residues past where the read stops, is filled in from the germline J gene. The V and J genes are TRBV5-1 and TRBJ1-1, with a tentative D call TRBD1 (5 bases). Trimming shortened V by 1 base and J by 5 bases, and 9 bases separated the two germline ends. Germline V gene sequence: CDR1 SGHRS, CDR2 YFSETQ. There are 13 residues in the CDR3. The CDR3 sequence is CASSLSGKTEAFF. The sequenced CDR3 bases are TGCGCCAGCAGCTTGTCAGGGAAAACTGAA.

This clone has a count of ten or more. The read finishes 3 residues shy of the CDR3 end, and the germline J gene is used to complete it. The chain has TRBV5-4 and TRBJ2-3, with 12 bases that match TRBD2. The CDR3 extends over 15 amino acids. J lost 5 bases, V lost 4 bases, and 5 bases had no gene match. CDR1 and CDR2 (germline): SGHNT, YYREEE (reference sequence). CDR3: CASSTRLAGEDTQYF. The DNA read from the CDR3 is TGTGCCAGCAGCACCCGACTAGCGGGAGAAGATACG.

This clone was seen ten or more times. The read halts 3 residues ahead of the CDR3 end, with the missing end drawn from the germline J gene. The chain links TRBV19 to TRBJ1-5, with 10 bases aligning to TRBD1. V trimming: 3 bases; J trimming: 1 base; junction bases outside the gene matches: 6. CDR3 length: 17 residues. The germline CDR1 and CDR2 sequences are LNHDA and SQIVND (reference sequence). This chain's CDR3 is CASSIDRGHRSNQPQHF. The sequenced part of the CDR3 DNA is TGTGCCAGTAGTATCGACAGGGGGCACCGGAGCAATCAGCCC.

This clone has at least ten counts. The CDR3 bases that were read are TGTGCCAGCAGCGTCAGTCCACAAGGTGAG. This encodes CASSVSPQGE. The entire CDR3 protein is CASSVSPQGEQFF. The V call is TRBV7-8, the J call TRBJ2-1, with unresolved D. The read gets to within 3 residues of the CDR3 end, and the germline J gene fills in the rest. The CDR3 runs 13 residues. The germline V and J ends were trimmed by 5 bases and 9 bases, with 14 bases remaining between them. Germline CDR1 reads SGHVS; CDR2 reads FQNEAQ.

Ten or more counts support this clone. The read comes to an end 3 residues before the CDR3 does, leaving the germline J gene to fill in the end. The chain has TRBV2 and TRBJ1-1; maybe TRBD1 (5 bases). From germline, CDR1 is SNHLY and CDR2 FYNNEI. Trimming pared 8 bases from V and 4 bases from J, leaving 20 bases between. CDR3 length equals 15 residues. Partial CDR3 DNA: TGTGCCAGCGAAGGAGGGGTGCCGGGAGGCACTGAA. Encoded protein: CASEGGVPGGTE. The complete CDR3 sequence is CASEGGVPGGTEAFF. The entire variable domain, with the rest obtained from reference TRBV2 and TRBJ1-1, is as follows: EPEVTQTPSHQVTQMGQEVILRCVPISNHLYFYWYRQILGQKVEFLVSFYNNEISEKSEIFDDQFSVERPDGSNFTLKIRSTKLEDSAMYFCASEGGVPGGTEAFFGQGTRLTVV.